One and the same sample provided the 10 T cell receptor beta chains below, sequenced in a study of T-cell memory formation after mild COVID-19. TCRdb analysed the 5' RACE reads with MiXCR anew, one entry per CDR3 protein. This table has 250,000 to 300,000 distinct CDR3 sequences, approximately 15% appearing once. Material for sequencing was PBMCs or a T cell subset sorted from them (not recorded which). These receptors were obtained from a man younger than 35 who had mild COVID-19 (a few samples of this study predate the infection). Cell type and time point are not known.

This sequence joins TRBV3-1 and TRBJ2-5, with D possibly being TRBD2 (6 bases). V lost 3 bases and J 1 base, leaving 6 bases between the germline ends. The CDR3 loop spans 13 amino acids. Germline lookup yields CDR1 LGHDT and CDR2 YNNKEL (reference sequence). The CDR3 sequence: CASSQRGQETQYF. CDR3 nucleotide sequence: TGTGCCAGCAGCCAGCGGGGCCAAGAGACCCAGTACTTC.

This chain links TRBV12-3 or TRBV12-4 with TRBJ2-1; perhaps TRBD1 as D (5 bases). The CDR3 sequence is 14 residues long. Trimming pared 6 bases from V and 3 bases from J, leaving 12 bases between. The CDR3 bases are TGTGCCAGCAGCTCAGGGCCCCTCTACAATGAGCAGTTCTTC. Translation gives CASSSGPLYNEQFF.

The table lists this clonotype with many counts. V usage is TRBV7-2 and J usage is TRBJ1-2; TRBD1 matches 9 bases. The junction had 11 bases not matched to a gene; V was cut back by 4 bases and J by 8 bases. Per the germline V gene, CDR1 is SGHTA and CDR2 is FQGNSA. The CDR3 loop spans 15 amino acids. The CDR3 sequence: CASSWPPGQGRGYTF. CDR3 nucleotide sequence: TGTGCCAGCAGCTGGCCGCCGGGACAGGGCCGCGGCTACACCTTC.

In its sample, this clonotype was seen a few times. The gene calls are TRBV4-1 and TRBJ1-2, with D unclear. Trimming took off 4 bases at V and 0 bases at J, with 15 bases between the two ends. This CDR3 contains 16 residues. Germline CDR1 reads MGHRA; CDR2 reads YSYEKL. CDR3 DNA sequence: TGCGCCAGCAGCCTGACGGACTACCGAACTAACTATGGCTACACCTTC. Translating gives CASSLTDYRTNYGYTF.

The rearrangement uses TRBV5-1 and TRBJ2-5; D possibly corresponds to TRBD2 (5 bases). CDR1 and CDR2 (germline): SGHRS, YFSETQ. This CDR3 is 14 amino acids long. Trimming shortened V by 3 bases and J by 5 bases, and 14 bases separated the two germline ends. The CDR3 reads CASSYSTSIETQYF. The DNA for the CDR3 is TGCGCCAGCAGCTACAGCACTAGTATTGAGACCCAGTACTTC.

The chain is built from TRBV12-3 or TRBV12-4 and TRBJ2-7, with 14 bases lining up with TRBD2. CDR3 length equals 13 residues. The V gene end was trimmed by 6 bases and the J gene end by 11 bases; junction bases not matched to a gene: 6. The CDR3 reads CASSSRTSGGKYF. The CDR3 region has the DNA TGTGCCAGCAGCTCCCGGACTAGCGGGGGGAAGTACTTC.

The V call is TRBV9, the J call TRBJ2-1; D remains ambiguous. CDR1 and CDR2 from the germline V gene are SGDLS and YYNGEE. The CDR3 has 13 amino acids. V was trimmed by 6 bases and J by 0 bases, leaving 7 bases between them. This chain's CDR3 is CASNSGSYNEQFF. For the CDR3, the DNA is TGTGCCAGCAATTCGGGCTCCTACAATGAGCAGTTCTTC.

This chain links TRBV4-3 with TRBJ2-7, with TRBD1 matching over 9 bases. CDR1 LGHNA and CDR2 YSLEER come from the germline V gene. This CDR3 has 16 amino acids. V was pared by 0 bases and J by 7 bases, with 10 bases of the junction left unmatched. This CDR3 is CASSQDPGTGLSEQYF. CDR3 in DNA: TGCGCCAGCAGCCAAGATCCAGGGACAGGGCTATCGGAGCAGTACTTC.

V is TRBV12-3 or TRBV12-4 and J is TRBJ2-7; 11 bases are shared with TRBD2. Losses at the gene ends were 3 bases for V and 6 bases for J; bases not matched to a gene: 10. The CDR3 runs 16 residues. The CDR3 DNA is TGTGCCAGCAGTTTGGGGCTAGCGGGGGGATTGGGCGAGCAGTACTTC. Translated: CASSLGLAGGLGEQYF.

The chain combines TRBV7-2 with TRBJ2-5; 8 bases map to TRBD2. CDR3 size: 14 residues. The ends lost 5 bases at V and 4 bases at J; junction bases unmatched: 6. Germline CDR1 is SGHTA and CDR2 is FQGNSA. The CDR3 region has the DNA TGTGCCAGCAGCCCCCCCGGGGGGGGAGAGACCCAGTACTTC. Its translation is CASSPPGGGETQYF.